The 20 T cell receptor beta chains below come from one sample, sequenced in a study of identifying expanded T cells in peripheral blood. Generated by immunoSEQ multiplex PCR, the TCRdb table keeps only in-frame clones and is missing some. This sample carries around 68,000 clones, about 90% of them seen once, and the ten largest clones take just over 4.5%. Sequenced: blood. The receptors come from a person aged 18 to 75 in good health.

This chain links TRBV4-1 with TRBJ2-1, with 8 bases aligning to TRBD1. Germline V gives CDR1 MGHRA, CDR2 YSYEKL. This CDR3 comprises 17 residues. J lost 9 bases, V lost 0 bases, and 13 bases had no gene match. CDR3 in DNA: TGCGCCAGCAGCCAAGACACACGGAACAGGGGGATTAGTGAGCAGTTCTTC. Translation: CASSQDTRNRGISEQFF.

The gene calls are TRBV30 and TRBJ2-2; D unresolved. V was shortened by 4 bases and J by 0 bases, with 9 bases between the two germline ends. Germline lookup yields CDR1 GTSNPN and CDR2 SVGIG (reference sequence). This CDR3 region has 14 residues. CDR3 bases: TGTGCCTGGAAAAGTTCTACGAACACCGGGGAGCTGTTTTTT. Residues: CAWKSSTNTGELFF.

This chain uses TRBV5-1 with TRBJ2-3; 7 nucleotides agree with TRBD2. Germline V gene data show CDR1 as SGHRS and CDR2 as YFSETQ. The V segment lost 0 bases and the J segment 3 bases; nucleotides outside the gene matches: 1. The CDR3 sequence is 14 residues long. The DNA for the CDR3 is TGCGCCAGCAGCTTGGCCGGGGGGACAGATACGCAGTATTTT. Protein sequence: CASSLAGGTDTQYF.

The chain employs TRBV5-1 and TRBJ2-7, with D perhaps matching TRBD2 (6 bases). V was shortened by 0 bases and J by 1 base, with 8 bases between the two germline ends. CDR1 and CDR2 from the germline V gene are SGHRS and YFSETQ. This CDR3 region has 14 residues. CDR3: CASSLGDSSYEQYF. Written as DNA, the CDR3 is TGCGCCAGCAGCTTGGGGGACTCATCCTACGAGCAGTACTTC.

This clone was counted once. The rearrangement links TRBV7-6 to TRBJ2-5; D call uncertain. Trimming took off 1 base at V and 3 bases at J, with 9 bases between the two ends. Germline V CDR1 and CDR2: SGHVS, FNYEAQ. This CDR3 spans 14 amino acids. CDR3 amino acids: CASSLGYREETQYF. In nucleotides, the CDR3 is TGTGCCAGCAGCTTAGGGTACCGGGAAGAGACCCAGTACTTC.

This CDR3 is CASSEAGFPNYGYTF. CDR3 bases: TGTGCCAGCAGTGAAGCGGGCTTTCCTAACTATGGCTACACCTTC. V usage is TRBV6-1 and J usage is TRBJ1-2; D is unclear. The V end was cut by 0 bases, the J end by 0 bases, with 8 bases between. There are 15 residues in the CDR3. Germline values: CDR1 MNHNS, CDR2 SASEGT.

V and J are TRBV4-2 and TRBJ2-1; 8 nucleotides align to TRBD2. CDR3 length: 16 residues. J gave up 4 bases and V 4 bases, and 9 bases lay outside the gene matches. The V gene's germline CDR1 is LGHNA and CDR2 YNFKEQ. CDR3 coding DNA: TGTGCCAGCAGCCCGGGACGCCTAGCGGGTTACAATGAGCAGTTCTTC. Residues: CASSPGRLAGYNEQFF.

This clone was observed a handful of times. This rearrangement joins TRBV5-1 to TRBJ1-1, with a weak D call TRBD1 (5 bases). The length of the CDR3 is 16 residues. Trimming cost V 3 bases and J 5 bases, with 20 bases left between them. Germline V CDR1 and CDR2: SGHRS, YFSETQ. The CDR3 spells CASSSFPQAEGTEAFF. DNA of the CDR3: TGCGCCAGCAGCTCGTTCCCACAGGCGGAGGGGACTGAAGCTTTCTTT.

The rearrangement links TRBV5-6 to TRBJ2-3, with D hard to call. The CDR3 is made up of 14 amino acids. Between the trimmed V and J ends, which lost 3 bases and 3 bases, there was a span of 11 bases. Germline values: CDR1 SGHDT, CDR2 YYEEEE. Here the CDR3 DNA reads TGTGCCAGCAGCTCTTCCCCTAGGACAGATACGCAGTATTTT. Amino acids: CASSSSPRTDTQYF.

This CDR3 is CASSPTGIDQQYF. The CDR3 DNA reads TGTGCCAGCAGCCCGACAGGGATTGACCAGCAGTACTTC. V is TRBV9 and J is TRBJ2-7, with 7 bases aligning to TRBD1. Losses at the gene ends were 4 bases for V and 8 bases for J; bases not matched to a gene: 9. Germline CDR1 and CDR2: SGDLS and YYNGEE. CDR3 size: 13 residues.

For the CDR3, the DNA is TGTGCCAGCACTAGGGGGGACAATGAGCAGTTCTTC. Residues: CASTRGDNEQFF. V gene TRBV28 combines with J gene TRBJ2-1; D is possibly TRBD1 or TRBD2 (6 bases each). The V end lost 7 bases, the J end lost 5 bases, and 9 bases lay between the germline ends. This CDR3 has 12 amino acids. In germline, CDR1 is MDHEN, CDR2 SYDVKM.

CDR3 nucleotides: TGTGCCAGCAGTGGAGGGGACAGCTTTAGTGAGCAGTTCTTC. Its translation is CASSGGDSFSEQFF. This chain connects TRBV6-4 to TRBJ2-1; 7 positions match TRBD1. Per germline, CDR1 MRHNA and CDR2 SNTAGT. The CDR3 sequence is 14 residues long. Germline trimming cut 4 bases from V and 9 bases from J; bases unmatched to any gene: 9.

The chain carries TRBV7-2 and TRBJ2-1; 9 nucleotides line up with TRBD1. CDR3 length: 19 amino acids. Germline CDR1 and CDR2: SGHTA and FQGNSA. V trimming: 2 bases; J trimming: 6 bases; junction bases outside the gene matches: 17. This CDR3 is CASSLNPGQGLGISNEQFF. The CDR3 DNA is TGTGCCAGCAGCTTAAATCCCGGACAGGGGCTAGGGATATCCAATGAGCAGTTCTTC.

The rearrangement uses TRBV7-6 and TRBJ2-3; D is unresolved. Trimming took 3 bases from V and 9 from J, leaving 13 bases between them. The CDR3 runs 13 residues. Germline V gene data show CDR1 as SGHVS and CDR2 as FNYEAQ. Written as DNA, the CDR3 is TGTGCCAGCAGCTTGAGTGGGGTGGCGACGCAGTATTTT. Amino acids: CASSLSGVATQYF.

The chain has TRBV18 and TRBJ1-1; tentatively, D is TRBD1 (6 bases). CDR1 and CDR2 (germline): KGHSH, LQKENI. The CDR3 covers 14 residues. V dropped 2 bases and J dropped 1 base, with 8 bases sitting between them. The DNA of the CDR3 is TGTGCCAGCTCACCAGGGGGCGAGAACACTGAAGCTTTCTTT. This codes for CASSPGGENTEAFF.

This rearrangement joins TRBV18 to TRBJ1-3; D is possibly TRBD1 (5 bases). The germline CDR1 and CDR2 sequences are KGHSH and LQKENI. Trimming stripped 2 bases from V and 10 bases from J, with 21 bases between. This CDR3 has 16 amino acids. CDR3 protein: CASSPGGVPDGRTIYF. The CDR3 DNA sequence: TGTGCCAGCTCACCAGGAGGGGTCCCCGACGGGCGGACCATATATTTT. Full variable domain (remainder filled in from reference TRBV18 and TRBJ1-3): NAGVMQNPRHLVRRRGQEARLRCSPMKGHSHVYWYRQLPEEGLKFMVYLQKENIIDESGMPKERFSAEFPKEGPSILRIQQVVRGDSAAYFCASSPGGVPDGRTIYFGEGSWLTVV.

CDR3 amino acids: CASSYSPGITSYGYTF. The CDR3 region has the DNA TGTGCCAGCAGCTACTCCCCAGGGATTACCTCTTATGGCTACACCTTC. The chain has TRBV5-5 and TRBJ1-2; D is perhaps TRBD1 (5 bases). The CDR3 length is 16 residues. From germline, CDR1 is SGHKS and CDR2 YYEKEE (reference sequence). Trimming cost V 3 bases and J 5 bases, with 20 bases left between them.

V gene TRBV7-2 combines with J gene TRBJ1-1; no definite D call. The length of the CDR3 is 13 residues. Germline V gives CDR1 SGHTA, CDR2 FQGNSA. V lost 3 bases, J lost 4 bases, and 9 bases lay in between. CDR3 residues: CASSFHRSTEAFF. CDR3 DNA sequence: TGTGCCAGCAGCTTCCACAGATCCACTGAAGCTTTCTTT.

This chain links TRBV19 with TRBJ2-3, with 11 bases identical to TRBD2. Germline lookup yields CDR1 LNHDA and CDR2 SQIVND (reference sequence). The CDR3 runs to 16 residues. V trimming: 1 base; J trimming: 6 bases; junction bases outside the gene matches: 6. The CDR3 nucleotides are TGTGCCAGTAGTATAGCAACTAGCGGGAGAGGGGATACGCAGTATTTT. This sequence encodes CASSIATSGRGDTQYF. Full variable domain (outside the CDR3, taken from reference TRBV19 and TRBJ2-3): DGGITQSPKYLFRKEGQNVTLSCEQNLNHDAMYWYRQDPGQGLRLIYYSQIVNDFQKGDIAEGYSVSREKKESFPLTVTSAQKNPTAFYLCASSIATSGRGDTQYFGPGTRLTVL.

The gene calls are TRBV9 and TRBJ2-1, with 14 bases identical to TRBD2. The CDR3 runs to 17 residues. Trimming at V came to 4 bases and at J to 3 bases, leaving 6 bases not matched to a gene. Germline V lookup: CDR1 SGDLS, CDR2 YYNGEE. In DNA, the CDR3 is TGTGCCAGCAGCCCCCGGACTAGCGGGGGGATCTACAATGAGCAGTTCTTC. This gives the protein CASSPRTSGGIYNEQFF. Supplemented by reference TRBV9 and TRBJ2-1, the full variable domain reads DSGVTQTPKHLITATGQRVTLRCSPRSGDLSVYWYQQSLDQGLQFLIQYYNGEERAKGNILERFSAQQFPDLHSELNLSSLELGDSALYFCASSPRTSGGIYNEQFFGPGTRLTVL.